Sequencing of this T cell receptor (beta chain) was carried out in a study of T cells in Graves' hyperthyroidism and ophthalmopathy. There are 18 residues in the CDR3. The germline CDR1 and CDR2 sequences are LGHNA and YSLEER. With 4 bases removed from V and 4 bases from J, the gap between germline ends came to 22 bases. Authors of the study amplified TCR beta CDR3 regions from RNA transcripts. First-round RT-PCR targeting the TCR CDR3 was performed with the HTBI primer set. TCRdb re-analysed the multiplex PCR reads in MiXCR, keeping a single row per CDR3 protein. Counted here are fewer than 700,000 distinct CDR3 sequences, roughly 18% occurring once; the ten biggest clones make up approximately 15%.

Specimen: blood. The chain joins TRBV4-3 to TRBJ1-4; D gene ambiguous. This sequence originates from a woman between 18 and 29 years old with Graves' ophthalmopathy. DNA of the CDR3: TGCGCCAGCAGCCGCCTGACGTCGGCGAGGGCGAATAATGAAAAACTGTTTTTT. This gives the protein CASSRLTSARANNEKLFF.